Here is one T cell receptor (beta chain) with its context. Its cognate antigen has yet to be identified. Base qualities are not recorded, but no much larger clone differs from it by a single base. Taken from cysteine to phenylalanine, the CDR3 has 16 residues. Of all the DNA, just the CDR3 is kept, 48 bases in frame from base 1. CDR1 and CDR2 (LNHNV, YYDKDF) derive from the germline V gene (reference sequence). V is trimmed back by 5 bases and J by 1 base, and the junction contains 6 bases that no gene match accounts for. The source of the sample is a study of blood T cell repertoires in COVID-19 (dated by TCRdb to about 2020). As for the study more broadly: Samples from collaborators originated in the United States, Italy and Spain and spanned both the acute and convalescent phases of COVID-19. The prospective study material was composed of cDNA or gDNA derived from T cells, B-cell-depleted T cells, or PBMCs. The dataset comprised deeply sampled blood TCRbeta repertoires from subjects exposed to, actively infected with, or recovered from COVID-19. The repertoires were released in a freely available public database intended as a resource for research on the immune response to SARS-CoV-2. The samples were drawn from the first 160 participants of the ongoing ImmuneRACE study and from some 1,300 subjects provided by 6 global collaborators. The sample metadata nearly always contained a de-identified subject ID, COVID-19 status, age in years and sex. Where HLA class I and class II types were available, the types were taken from metadata supplied by the sample provider, not from assay-based typing. The paper's findings and limits, for the study overall: Clinical and demographic metadata were provided uncurated, with the amount varying by source and participant.

A second Seattle source provided samples from volunteer blood donors who had recovered from COVID-19. Collaborating institutions collected whole blood in K2EDTA tubes following their own protocols. For TCRbeta analysis, collaborator samples were shipped as frozen whole blood, as isolated PBMCs, or as DNA extracted from either sample type. TCRbeta CDR3 regions were amplified from genomic DNA by means of the immunoSEQ Assay, a bias-controlled multiplex PCR. Per the original workflow: The number of nucleated cells in each sample was estimated by amplification of reference gene primers within the assay. To quantify the absolute abundance of each unique TCRbeta CDR3 rearrangement, sequence reads were collapsed and filtered. For each sample, productive Simpson clonality was calculated by taking the square root of Simpson's diversity index across productive rearrangements. TCRdb mirrors the immuneACCESS table, restricted to in-frame sequences. Some clones are absent from its copies; in checked studies, under half trace to an unresolved V gene, and the reason for the others is unknown. V and J calls and clone size are as listed in that table; D and trimming were resolved from the DNA. The sample table records 200,000 to 300,000 clones; approximately 80% of these occur just once. In total, the top ten clones hold about 2% of the sample.

The receptor chain draws on TRBV15 and TRBJ1-4; TRBD1 matches 8 bases in the middle. This TCR came from a man aged 35 to 55 who had recovered from COVID-19. Sequencing was performed on peripheral blood. The DNA sequence is given as TGTGCCACCAGCGCAGGGACAGGCAAAACTAATGAAAAACTGTTTTTT. The translation is CATSAGTGKTNEKLFF. When the CDR3 is completed using the reference TRBV15 and TRBJ1-4 genes on either side, the full variable domain is DAMVIQNPRYQVTQFGKPVTLSCSQTLNHNVMYWYQQKSSQAPKLLFHYYDKDFNNEADTPDNFQSRRPNTSFCFLDIRSPGLGDTAMYLCATSAGTGKTNEKLFFGSGTQLSVL.